Each of the 31 T cell receptor beta chains below was sequenced from the same sample in a study of graft-versus-host responses after intestinal transplantation. The method was immunoSEQ multiplex PCR; TCRdb's version includes in-frame clones alone and lacks a portion of them. The sample yields around 40,000 clones, about 95% seen once. Their antigens remain unidentified. This material consisted of unstimulated CD8+ T cells sorted from spleen or lymph node cells, taken before transplant. The receptors originated from a human donor who was the organ donor for an intestinal transplant.

The chain couples TRBV6-5 to TRBJ2-7, with TRBD1 matching 7 bases. The J segment lost 1 base and the V segment lost 8 bases, leaving 2 bases of the junction unmatched. The germline V gene encodes CDR1 MNHEY and CDR2 SVGAGI. This CDR3 has 12 amino acids. CDR3 in amino acids: CASGQDSYEQYF. The CDR3 DNA sequence: TGTGCCAGCGGACAGGATTCCTACGAGCAGTACTTC.

The chain joins TRBV7-2 to TRBJ2-3, with unresolved D. V shed 1 base and J shed 4 bases, with 6 bases lying between them. Germline lookup yields CDR1 SGHTA and CDR2 FQGNSA. The CDR3 covers 13 residues. CDR3 sequence reads: CASSLVAPDTQYF. The CDR3, as DNA: TGTGCCAGCAGCTTAGTAGCCCCAGATACGCAGTATTTT.

This clone was observed once. The chain has TRBV14 and TRBJ2-3; TRBD1 matches at 7 bases. Germline V gene lookup returns CDR1 SGHDN and CDR2 FVKESK. The J segment lost 4 bases and the V segment lost 3 bases, leaving 10 bases of the junction unmatched. The CDR3 has 16 amino acids. CDR3 nucleotides: TGTGCCAGCAGCCACCGAACAGGGGAGCAGGCAGATACGCAGTATTTT. Amino acid sequence: CASSHRTGEQADTQYF.

V usage is TRBV6-1 and J usage is TRBJ2-1, with a tentative D call TRBD1 (6 bases). Trimming cost V 6 bases and J 6 bases, with 15 bases left between them. Germline loops: CDR1 MNHNS, CDR2 SASEGT. This CDR3 contains 14 residues. The CDR3 protein is CASSLTGHPNEQFF. The CDR3 bases are TGTGCCAGCAGCTTGACAGGCCACCCCAATGAGCAGTTCTTC.

The rearrangement joins TRBV5-1 to TRBJ2-1, with D uncertain. The CDR3 sequence is 14 residues long. Between the trimmed V and J ends, which lost 2 bases and 8 bases, there was a span of 14 bases. Germline V gene sequence: CDR1 SGHRS, CDR2 YFSETQ. The DNA for the CDR3 is TGCGCCAGCAGCTTAGCCAAGGGTTGGGATGAGCAGTTCTTC. Translating it yields CASSLAKGWDEQFF.

V gene TRBV5-4 combines with J gene TRBJ1-1; D call uncertain. Deletions cut 4 bases from V and 1 base from J, with 8 bases between. This CDR3 region has 13 residues. The germline gives CDR1 SGHNT, CDR2 YYREEE (reference sequence). The CDR3 region has the DNA TGTGCCAGCAGCGTAGGACGGAACACTGAAGCTTTCTTT. It specifies CASSVGRNTEAFF.

The chain has TRBV9 and TRBJ2-7; possibly TRBD2 for D (5 bases). From germline, CDR1 is SGDLS and CDR2 YYNGEE. The CDR3 sequence is 15 residues long. V was trimmed by 4 bases and J by 0 bases, leaving 14 bases between them. DNA of the CDR3: TGTGCCAGCAGCCCTTCTAGCATAAGCTCCTACGAGCAGTACTTC. As protein: CASSPSSISSYEQYF.

This clone was detected once. J is TRBJ2-5 and V is TRBV6-1; D may be TRBD2 (6 bases). V shed 1 base and J shed 4 bases, with 10 bases lying between them. Germline V lookup: CDR1 MNHNS, CDR2 SASEGT. This CDR3 contains 14 residues. The CDR3 DNA is TGTGCCAGCAGTGAAGTGGTGGGGGGAGAGACCCAGTACTTC. Its translation is CASSEVVGGETQYF.

The V gene is TRBV5-3, the J gene TRBJ1-3; the D is unclear. TRBV5-3 counts as an open reading frame of uncertain function. The V end lost 1 base, the J end lost 0 bases, and 8 bases lay between the germline ends. This CDR3 has 15 residues. CDR3 DNA sequence: TGTGCCAGAAGCTTGCAGCGGTTCTCTGGAAACACCATATATTTT. Translation: CARSLQRFSGNTIYF.

The chain uses TRBV4-1 and TRBJ2-7; the D is unclear. The CDR3 has 14 residues. Trimming pared 2 bases from V and 4 bases from J, leaving 12 bases between. Germline CDR1 is MGHRA and CDR2 is YSYEKL. The CDR3 DNA reads as TGCGCCAGCAGCCAATTCCTCCGACGGTACGAGCAGTACTTC. Translated, it gives CASSQFLRRYEQYF.

This sequence joins TRBV5-4 and TRBJ1-2, with D possibly matching TRBD1 (6 bases). V lost 1 base and J lost 9, with 10 bases in between. Germline CDR1 reads SGHNT; CDR2 reads YYREEE (reference sequence). CDR3 length: 12 residues. CDR3 region: CASSLWTESYTF. The CDR3 DNA sequence: TGTGCCAGCAGCTTGTGGACAGAGAGCTACACCTTC.

This clone was recorded once. The chain recombines TRBV15 with TRBJ1-2, with D hard to call. V was shortened by 6 bases and J by 8 bases, with 19 bases between the two germline ends. This CDR3 region has 14 residues. Germline V gene lookup returns CDR1 LNHNV and CDR2 YYDKDF (reference sequence). In DNA, the CDR3 is TGTGCCACCAGTCGCAGTGGGTACATAAGAGGCTACACCTTC. Translated, it gives CATSRSGYIRGYTF.

This sequence joins TRBV11-2 and TRBJ1-3, with D perhaps TRBD1 (6 bases). The V end lost 5 bases, the J end lost 0 bases, and 8 bases lay between the germline ends. Germline loops: CDR1 SGHAT, CDR2 FQNNGV. The CDR3 is 14 amino acids. The CDR3 DNA follows: TGTGCCAGCAGCAAGGGGGGCTCTGGAAACACCATATATTTT. It translates to CASSKGGSGNTIYF.

The chain couples TRBV5-1 to TRBJ1-1; D uncertain. The CDR3 contains 14 residues. V was shortened by 0 bases and J by 0 bases, with 6 bases between the two germline ends. Germline values: CDR1 SGHRS, CDR2 YFSETQ. CDR3 sequence reads: CASSLEAVNTEAFF. CDR3 DNA sequence: TGCGCCAGCAGCTTGGAGGCAGTGAACACTGAAGCTTTCTTT.

On this clone itself: A junction boundary mismatches the germline segment, possibly from a read error. The genes are TRBV6-5 and TRBJ2-5, with 9 bases that match TRBD1. The CDR3 is 15 residues long. Germline-derived CDR1 and CDR2 are MNHEY and SVGAGI. The CDR3 spells CASSPRTGVQGTQYF. CDR3 nucleotides: TGTGCCAGCAGCCCGAGGACAGGGGTTCAAGGGACCCAGTACTTC.

The rearrangement uses TRBV15 and TRBJ1-2; 9 bases are a match to TRBD1. The CDR3 is made up of 18 amino acids. V was pared by 5 bases and J by 8 bases, with 21 bases of the junction left unmatched. Germline V gene sequence: CDR1 LNHNV, CDR2 YYDKDF (reference sequence). CDR3: CATSPLPPLTGGSLGYTF. Here the CDR3 DNA reads TGTGCCACCAGCCCACTACCTCCTTTGACAGGGGGGAGTCTGGGCTACACCTTC.

This chain uses TRBV6-6 with TRBJ1-1, with D unresolved. This CDR3 comprises 14 residues. V was shortened by 1 base and J by 3 bases, with 9 bases between the two germline ends. Germline assignment: CDR1 MNHNY and CDR2 SVGAGI (reference sequence). In nucleotides, the CDR3 is TGTGCCAGCAGTTACTTAGGGAGTTACACTGAAGCTTTCTTT. Translated: CASSYLGSYTEAFF.

The gene calls are TRBV7-6 and TRBJ2-2; D is perhaps TRBD2 (7 bases). With 3 bases removed from V and 3 bases from J, the gap between germline ends came to 11 bases. The germline V gene encodes CDR1 SGHVS and CDR2 FNYEAQ. This CDR3 spans 15 amino acids. CDR3 nucleotide sequence: TGTGCCAGCAGCTTTGGGGGGGCGCACACCGGGGAGCTGTTTTTT. As protein: CASSFGGAHTGELFF.

The chain links TRBV27 to TRBJ2-7, with no clear D. The length of the CDR3 is 13 residues. V lost 4 bases and J 0 bases, leaving 7 bases between the germline ends. In germline, CDR1 is MNHEY, CDR2 SMNVEV (reference sequence). This CDR3 reads CASSYSSSYEQYF. The DNA for the CDR3 is TGTGCCAGCAGTTATTCTAGCTCCTACGAGCAGTACTTC.

The chain employs TRBV5-6 and TRBJ2-1; a possible D gene is TRBD1 (5 bases). Germline V gene lookup returns CDR1 SGHDT and CDR2 YYEEEE. Trimming stripped 1 base from V and 3 bases from J, with 8 bases between. The CDR3 is 14 residues long. The CDR3 region has the DNA TGTGCCAGCAGCTTGACAGGAGACTACAATGAGCAGTTCTTC. It translates to CASSLTGDYNEQFF.

This sequence joins TRBV7-9 and TRBJ2-1, with 9 bases that match TRBD1. Losses at the gene ends were 5 bases for V and 5 bases for J; bases not matched to a gene: 10. The CDR3 has 16 residues. The germline V gene encodes CDR1 SEHNR and CDR2 FQNEAQ (reference sequence). The CDR3 coding sequence is TGTGCCAGCAGCCAAAAACAGGGACAGGGTGACAATGAGCAGTTCTTC. Its protein is CASSQKQGQGDNEQFF.

The chain combines TRBV5-6 with TRBJ2-7; D unresolved. Trimming took off 3 bases at V and 2 bases at J, with 9 bases between the two ends. The CDR3 runs to 13 residues. Germline V gene data show CDR1 as SGHDT and CDR2 as YYEEEE. CDR3 bases: TGTGCCAGCAGCTCTGACGGACCCTACGAGCAGTACTTC. The encoded protein is CASSSDGPYEQYF.

The chain carries TRBV7-8 and TRBJ2-5; 7 bases line up with TRBD1. The DNA end lines up better with TRBJ2-7; the J call may be wrong. This CDR3 spans 12 amino acids. Germline V gives CDR1 SGHVS, CDR2 FQNEAQ. The CDR3 nucleotides read TGTGCCAGCAGCTTGACAGGGTACGAGCAGTACTTC. Translated: CASSLTGYEQYF.

J is TRBJ1-6 and V is TRBV6-1, with D unresolved. The CDR3 extends over 14 amino acids. Germline V CDR1 and CDR2: MNHNS, SASEGT. Deletions cut 8 bases from V and 3 bases from J, with 11 bases between. CDR3 sequence: CASEGGDYNSPLHF. As DNA, the CDR3 is TGTGCCAGCGAGGGAGGTGACTATAATTCACCCCTCCACTTT.

As DNA, the CDR3 is TGTGCCAGCAGTGATGCCCCACTCGACCAGGGTAGCTACGAGCAGTACTTC. It is translated as CASSDAPLDQGSYEQYF. The J gene is TRBJ2-7, the V gene TRBV6-4, with a tentative D call TRBD1 (5 bases). CDR1 and CDR2 (germline): MRHNA, SNTAGT. V was clipped by 3 bases and J by 3 bases, with 21 bases between them. This CDR3 is 17 amino acids long.

A few counts support this clone. The chain recombines TRBV7-2 with TRBJ2-5; 10 bases are shared with TRBD2. Germline CDR1 is SGHTA and CDR2 is FQGNSA. The junction had 3 bases not matched to a gene; V was cut back by 1 base and J by 1 base. This CDR3 region has 16 residues. In DNA, the CDR3 is TGTGCCAGCAGCTTAGTAGGACTAGCGGCCCAAGAGACCCAGTACTTC. Amino acids: CASSLVGLAAQETQYF.

The rearrangement uses TRBV9 and TRBJ1-3; TRBD1 might be the D (5 bases). The V end lost 0 bases, the J end lost 0 bases, and 10 bases lay between the germline ends. Germline lookup yields CDR1 SGDLS and CDR2 YYNGEE. There are 16 residues in the CDR3. The CDR3 protein is CASSVASGVSGNTIYF. For the CDR3, the DNA is TGTGCCAGCAGCGTAGCCTCGGGGGTCTCTGGAAACACCATATATTTT.

The rearrangement links TRBV4-1 to TRBJ1-2; D perhaps matches TRBD1 (6 bases). Germline values: CDR1 MGHRA, CDR2 YSYEKL. Trimming removed 4 bases at V and 4 bases at J, with 16 bases between. This CDR3 is built from 15 residues. The DNA for the CDR3 is TGCGCCAGCAGCCCCTACAGGGTACCCGTCTATGGCTACACCTTC. Its translation: CASSPYRVPVYGYTF.

This sequence joins TRBV29-1 and TRBJ1-1; 7 positions agree with TRBD1. The germline V gene encodes CDR1 SQVTM and CDR2 ANQGSEA. This CDR3 has 10 amino acids. The ends lost 3 bases at V and 10 bases at J; junction bases unmatched: 2. CDR3 region: CSVDRGGAFF. The CDR3 DNA is TGCAGCGTTGACAGGGGGGGAGCTTTCTTT.

V gene TRBV9 combines with J gene TRBJ2-1; perhaps D is TRBD1 or TRBD2 (5 bases each). This CDR3 is built from 14 residues. CDR1 and CDR2 from the germline V gene are SGDLS and YYNGEE. V shed 1 base and J shed 5 bases, with 10 bases lying between them. The CDR3 is CASSVTGGHNEQFF. The CDR3 DNA reads as TGTGCCAGCAGCGTAACTGGGGGACACAATGAGCAGTTCTTC.

V and J are TRBV7-3 and TRBJ2-1, with TRBD1 matching 8 bases. CDR1 and CDR2 (germline): SGHTA, FQGTGA. The junction had 6 bases not matched to a gene; V was cut back by 3 bases and J by 5 bases. The length of the CDR3 is 15 residues. This CDR3 reads CASSLTGQVDNEQFF. CDR3 bases: TGTGCCAGCAGCTTGACGGGACAGGTTGACAATGAGCAGTTCTTC.